A single sample is the source of the 16 T cell receptor beta chains below, sequenced in a study of T-cell memory formation after mild COVID-19 (dated by TCRdb to about 2021). The library came from 5' RACE. Sequenced on an Illumina NovaSeq 6000. The public sequencing data were trimmed at Q25 with fastp and processed into clonotypes with MiXCR by TCRdb, which kept only in-frame beta chains. Records with the same CDR3 protein are collapsed into one entry carrying the most frequent genes and DNA. The sample records roughly 560,000 distinct CDR3 sequences, 20% of which are singletons. The ten largest clones take up around 12% of the sample. Input material: PBMCs or a T cell subset sorted from them (not recorded which). These receptor sequences come from an adult woman who had mild COVID-19 (a few samples of this study predate the infection). The sample titles of this study are shuffled in the database, so cell type and time point are left out; the donor was told from shared clones.

This clonotype was seen at least ten times. The rearrangement links TRBV6-5 to TRBJ1-6; D call uncertain. The CDR3 covers 12 residues. CDR1 is MNHEY and CDR2 is SVGAGI in the germline V gene. Trimming removed 4 bases from V and 7 bases from J, with 5 bases in between. The CDR3, as DNA: TGTGCCAGCAGTTTGGGCAATTCACCCCTCCACTTT. Translating it yields CASSLGNSPLHF.

The chain carries TRBV7-9 and TRBJ1-2; 7 bases are a match to TRBD1. This CDR3 spans 16 amino acids. After removal of 5 bases from V and 4 bases from J, the junction contained 13 bases not matched to a gene. Per germline, CDR1 SEHNR and CDR2 FQNEAQ (reference sequence). The CDR3 sequence is CASSDRADRPSYGYTF. The CDR3 DNA reads TGTGCCAGCAGCGACCGAGCGGACAGGCCATCCTATGGCTACACCTTC.

The chain's CDR3 is CASSPGLRVVRGETQYF. CDR3 nucleotides: TGTGCCAGCAGTCCCGGTCTGCGGGTCGTGAGGGGAGAGACCCAGTACTTC. The V call is TRBV12-3 or TRBV12-4, the J call TRBJ2-5; D could derive from TRBD1 or TRBD2 (5 bases each). V was trimmed by 5 bases and J by 4 bases, leaving 23 bases between them. This CDR3 has 17 residues.

In nucleotides, the CDR3 is TGTGCCAGCAGCGTAGCGGTAGTTCCTGCGGCAGATACGCAGTATTTT. This translates into CASSVAVVPAADTQYF. V usage is TRBV9 and J usage is TRBJ2-3, with D hard to call. V lost 0 bases and J 4 bases, leaving 15 bases between the germline ends. The germline V gene has CDR1 SGDLS and CDR2 YYNGEE. CDR3 length equals 16 residues.

The CDR3 sequence is CASNEGINEQFF. In DNA, the CDR3 is TGCGCCAGCAACGAGGGGATCAATGAGCAGTTCTTC. The chain couples TRBV5-1 to TRBJ2-1; D is possibly TRBD1 or TRBD2 (5 bases each). V gave up 6 bases and J gave up 6 bases, with 10 bases separating them. The CDR3 extends over 12 amino acids. Germline lookup yields CDR1 SGHRS and CDR2 YFSETQ.

This clonotype was recorded many times. The V gene is TRBV5-1, the J gene TRBJ2-2; D is perhaps TRBD2 (6 bases). Trimming left V 0 bases short and J 0 bases short, with 9 bases between. CDR3 size: 16 residues. Germline V CDR1 and CDR2: SGHRS, YFSETQ. The CDR3 reads CASSLGPGANTGELFF. The DNA of the CDR3 is TGCGCCAGCAGCTTGGGACCGGGAGCGAACACCGGGGAGCTGTTTTTT. Supplemented by reference TRBV5-1 and TRBJ2-2, the full variable domain reads KAGVTQTPRYLIKTRGQQVTLSCSPISGHRSVSWYQQTPGQGLQFLFEYFSETQRNKGNFPGRFSGRQFSNSRSEMNVSTLELGDSALYLCASSLGPGANTGELFFGEGSRLTVL.

This clonotype was detected once. The J gene is TRBJ1-5, the V gene TRBV5-1; 9 bases fit TRBD1. CDR1 is SGHRS, CDR2 YFSETQ, per germline. The CDR3 is 15 residues long. The trim removed 4 bases at V and 3 bases at J, leaving 5 bases unmatched. CDR3 protein: CASSTGTGPNQPQHF. CDR3 nucleotides: TGCGCCAGCAGCACCGGGACAGGGCCCAATCAGCCCCAGCATTTT.

The DNA of the CDR3 is TGTGCCAGCAGTTTAGTAGGGTTGCATGGCTACACCTTC. Translation gives CASSLVGLHGYTF. The gene calls are TRBV12-3 or TRBV12-4 and TRBJ1-2, with no clear D. The CDR3 covers 13 residues. Trimming took off 1 base at V and 6 bases at J, with 9 bases between the two ends.

This clonotype was observed a handful of times. The chain carries TRBV23-1 and TRBJ2-5; TRBD1 aligns across 7 bases. TRBV23-1 is identified as an open reading frame with a role that is uncertain. The J segment lost 4 bases and the V segment lost 9 bases, leaving 8 bases of the junction unmatched. This CDR3 contains 13 residues. The CDR3 bases are TGCGCCAGATTAACAGGGGTCGGAGAGACCCAGTACTTC. Protein sequence: CARLTGVGETQYF.

The table lists this clonotype with a few counts. The chain employs TRBV20-1 and TRBJ2-2; unclear D gene. This CDR3 has 14 amino acids. Looked up from germline, CDR1 is DFQATT and CDR2 is SNEGSKA (reference sequence). V lost 5 bases and J lost 4, with 14 bases in between. The CDR3 loop is CSAPVEGSTGELFF. CDR3 in DNA: TGCAGTGCTCCAGTGGAAGGTAGCACCGGGGAGCTGTTTTTT.

This rearrangement joins TRBV5-1 to TRBJ1-4, with TRBD1 matching 7 bases. CDR1 SGHRS and CDR2 YFSETQ come from the germline V gene. The CDR3 runs to 15 residues. The J segment lost 7 bases and the V segment lost 4 bases, leaving 10 bases of the junction unmatched. The CDR3 bases are TGCGCCAGCAGCACAGGACAGGTCGGAGGTGAAAAACTGTTTTTT. Its protein is CASSTGQVGGEKLFF.

This clonotype was observed a few times. The chain links TRBV29-1 to TRBJ1-1, with 8 bases matching TRBD1. Germline CDR1 SQVTM, CDR2 ANQGSEA. CDR3 length: 12 amino acids. Trimming at V came to 8 bases and at J to 5 bases, leaving 7 bases not matched to a gene. CDR3 sequence: CSSYTGGTEAFF. CDR3 DNA sequence: TGCAGCTCCTATACAGGGGGAACTGAAGCTTTCTTT.

This clonotype was counted a few times. The V and J genes are TRBV27 and TRBJ2-2; 7 bases agree with TRBD2. The CDR3 length is 14 residues. Trimming at V came to 6 bases and at J to 4 bases, leaving 5 bases not matched to a gene. CDR1 is MNHEY, CDR2 SMNVEV, per germline (reference sequence). The CDR3 loop reads CASRWGGSTGELFF. CDR3 nucleotide sequence: TGTGCCAGCAGGTGGGGGGGGAGCACCGGGGAGCTGTTTTTT.

There are a few counts of this clonotype. The CDR3: CASSLIPSGAYNEQFF. The CDR3 coding sequence is TGTGCCAGCAGCTTAATCCCCAGCGGGGCCTACAATGAGCAGTTCTTC. The rearrangement joins TRBV7-3 to TRBJ2-1, with 7 bases fitting TRBD2. V shed 1 base and J 2 bases; nucleotides not matched to a gene: 5. The CDR3 contains 16 residues. Germline values: CDR1 SGHTA, CDR2 FQGTGA.

The V gene is TRBV4-2, the J gene TRBJ2-1, with 7 bases matching TRBD1. CDR3 length: 15 amino acids. Trimming at V came to 3 bases and at J to 4 bases, leaving 6 bases not matched to a gene. Germline CDR1 is LGHNA and CDR2 is YNFKEQ. The CDR3 protein is CASSQADRQYNEQFF. The CDR3 region has the DNA TGTGCCAGCAGCCAGGCGGACAGGCAATACAATGAGCAGTTCTTC.

The chain employs TRBV19 and TRBJ1-2; D gene ambiguous. This CDR3 comprises 13 residues. With 9 bases removed from V and 5 bases from J, the gap between germline ends came to 16 bases. CDR1 is LNHDA and CDR2 is SQIVND in the germline V gene (reference sequence). The CDR3 loop reads CASRGGSRYGYTF. The CDR3 DNA reads TGTGCCAGCCGAGGCGGCAGCCGGTATGGCTACACCTTC.